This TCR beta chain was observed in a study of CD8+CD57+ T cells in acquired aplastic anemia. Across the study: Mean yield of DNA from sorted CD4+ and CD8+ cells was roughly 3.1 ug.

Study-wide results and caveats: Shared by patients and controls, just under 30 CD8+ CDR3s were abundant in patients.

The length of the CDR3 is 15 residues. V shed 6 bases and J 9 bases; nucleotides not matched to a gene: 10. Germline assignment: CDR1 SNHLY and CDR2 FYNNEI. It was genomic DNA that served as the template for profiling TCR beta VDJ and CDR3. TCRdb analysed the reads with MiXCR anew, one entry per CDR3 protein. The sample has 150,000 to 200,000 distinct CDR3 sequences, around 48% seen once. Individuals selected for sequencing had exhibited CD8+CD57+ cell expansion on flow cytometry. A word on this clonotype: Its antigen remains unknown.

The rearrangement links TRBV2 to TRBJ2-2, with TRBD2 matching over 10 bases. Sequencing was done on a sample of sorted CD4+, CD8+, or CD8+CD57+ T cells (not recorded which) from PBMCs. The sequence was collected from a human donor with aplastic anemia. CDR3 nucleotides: TGTGCCAGCAGCGAAACTAGCGGGGCTCTGAGGGAGCTGTTTTTT. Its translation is CASSETSGALRELFF.